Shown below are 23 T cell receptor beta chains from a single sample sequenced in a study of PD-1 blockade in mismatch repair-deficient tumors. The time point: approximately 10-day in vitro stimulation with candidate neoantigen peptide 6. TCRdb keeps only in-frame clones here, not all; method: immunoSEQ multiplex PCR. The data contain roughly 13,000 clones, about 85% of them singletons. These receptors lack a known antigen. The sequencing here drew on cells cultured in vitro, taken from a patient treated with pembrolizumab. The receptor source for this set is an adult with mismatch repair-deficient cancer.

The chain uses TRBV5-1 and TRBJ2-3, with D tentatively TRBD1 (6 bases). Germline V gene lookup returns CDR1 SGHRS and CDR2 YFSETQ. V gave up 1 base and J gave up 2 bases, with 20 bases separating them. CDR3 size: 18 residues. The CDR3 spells CASSLYSTGTVDTDTQYF. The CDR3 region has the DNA TGCGCCAGCAGCTTGTATAGTACAGGGACGGTTGACACAGATACGCAGTATTTT. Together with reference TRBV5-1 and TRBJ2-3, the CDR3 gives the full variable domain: KAGVTQTPRYLIKTRGQQVTLSCSPISGHRSVSWYQQTPGQGLQFLFEYFSETQRNKGNFPGRFSGRQFSNSRSEMNVSTLELGDSALYLCASSLYSTGTVDTDTQYFGPGTRLTVL.

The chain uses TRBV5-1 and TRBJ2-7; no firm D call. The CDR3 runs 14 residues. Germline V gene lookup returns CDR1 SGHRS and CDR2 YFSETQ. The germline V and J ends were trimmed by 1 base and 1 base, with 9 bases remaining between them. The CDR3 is CASSLYGTSYEQYF. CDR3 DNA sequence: TGCGCCAGCAGCTTGTACGGCACATCCTACGAGCAGTACTTC.

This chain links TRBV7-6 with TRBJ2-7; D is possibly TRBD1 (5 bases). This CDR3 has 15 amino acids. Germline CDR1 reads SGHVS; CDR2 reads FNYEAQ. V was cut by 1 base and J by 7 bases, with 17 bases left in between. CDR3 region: CASSLGTGRTREQYF. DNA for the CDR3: TGTGCCAGCAGCTTAGGAACAGGTAGAACGAGGGAGCAGTACTTC.

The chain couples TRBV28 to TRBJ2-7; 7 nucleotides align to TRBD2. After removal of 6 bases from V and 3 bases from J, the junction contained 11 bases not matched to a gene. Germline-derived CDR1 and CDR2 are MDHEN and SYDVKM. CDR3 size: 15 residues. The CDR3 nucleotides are TGTGCCAGCAGCTTGGGGGGGTCCAACATCTACGAGCAGTACTTC. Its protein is CASSLGGSNIYEQYF.

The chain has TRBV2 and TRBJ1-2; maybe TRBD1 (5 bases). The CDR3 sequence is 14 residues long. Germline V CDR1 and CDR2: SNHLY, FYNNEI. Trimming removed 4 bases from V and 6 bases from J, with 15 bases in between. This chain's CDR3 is CASSGFQGSNGYTF. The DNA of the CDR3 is TGTGCCAGCAGTGGATTCCAGGGATCAAATGGCTACACCTTC.

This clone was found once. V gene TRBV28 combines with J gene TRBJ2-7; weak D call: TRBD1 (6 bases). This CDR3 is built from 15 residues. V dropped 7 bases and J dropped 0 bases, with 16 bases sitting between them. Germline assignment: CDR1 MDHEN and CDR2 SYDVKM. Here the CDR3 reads CASTSRGTLSYEQYF. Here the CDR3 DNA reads TGTGCCAGCACCTCAAGGGGGACGCTCTCCTACGAGCAGTACTTC.

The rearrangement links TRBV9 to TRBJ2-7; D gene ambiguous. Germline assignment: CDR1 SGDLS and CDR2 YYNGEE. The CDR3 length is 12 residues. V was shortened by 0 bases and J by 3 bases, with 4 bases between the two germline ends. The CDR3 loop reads CASSVEGYEQYF. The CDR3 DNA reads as TGTGCCAGCAGCGTAGAGGGCTACGAGCAGTACTTC.

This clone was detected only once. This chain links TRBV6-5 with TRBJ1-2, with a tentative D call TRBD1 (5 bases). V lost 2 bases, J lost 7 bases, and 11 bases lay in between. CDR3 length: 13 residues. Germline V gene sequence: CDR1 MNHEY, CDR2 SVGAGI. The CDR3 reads CASSYGQGRGYTF. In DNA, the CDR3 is TGTGCCAGCAGTTACGGGCAGGGCCGTGGCTACACCTTC.

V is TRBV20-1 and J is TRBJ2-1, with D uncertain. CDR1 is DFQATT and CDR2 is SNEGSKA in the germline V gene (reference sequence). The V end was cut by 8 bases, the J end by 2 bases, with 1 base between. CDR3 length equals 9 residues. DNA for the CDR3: TGCAGTACCTACAATGAGCAGTTCTTC. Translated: CSTYNEQFF.

The CDR3 nucleotides are TGCGCCAGCAGCTTGGCCGGGGACCTGGGATACGAGCAGTACTTC. Translating it yields CASSLAGDLGYEQYF. The chain couples TRBV5-1 to TRBJ2-7; either TRBD1 or TRBD2 may fit D (5 bases each). This CDR3 has 15 amino acids. Germline CDR1 reads SGHRS; CDR2 reads YFSETQ. V lost 0 bases to trimming and J lost 4 bases, with 14 bases between them.

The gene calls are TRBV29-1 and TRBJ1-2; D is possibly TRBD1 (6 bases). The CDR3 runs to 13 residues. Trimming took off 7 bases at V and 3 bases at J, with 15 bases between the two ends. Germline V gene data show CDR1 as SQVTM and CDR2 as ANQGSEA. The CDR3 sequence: CSARDNEHYGYTF. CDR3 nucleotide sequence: TGCAGCGCCCGGGACAACGAACACTATGGCTACACCTTC.

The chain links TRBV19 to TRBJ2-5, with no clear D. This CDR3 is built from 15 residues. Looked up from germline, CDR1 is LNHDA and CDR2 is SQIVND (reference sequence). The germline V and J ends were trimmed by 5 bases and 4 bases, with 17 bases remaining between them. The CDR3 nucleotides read TGTGCCAGTAGTCCCTCTGAGGCCAGCCGAGAGACCCAGTACTTC. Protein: CASSPSEASRETQYF.

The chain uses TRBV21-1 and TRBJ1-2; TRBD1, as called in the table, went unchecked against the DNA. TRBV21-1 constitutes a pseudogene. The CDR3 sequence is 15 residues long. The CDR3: CASSLEVRGNYGYTF. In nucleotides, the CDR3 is TGTGCCAGCAGCTTAGAAGTTAGGGGAAACTATGGCTACACCTTC.

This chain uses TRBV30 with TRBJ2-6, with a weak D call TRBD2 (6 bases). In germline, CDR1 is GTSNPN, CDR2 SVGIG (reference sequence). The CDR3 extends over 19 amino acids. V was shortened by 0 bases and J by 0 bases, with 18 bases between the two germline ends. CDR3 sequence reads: CAWSVLGGASYSGANVLTF. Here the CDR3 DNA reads TGTGCCTGGAGTGTACTGGGCGGGGCCTCCTACTCTGGGGCCAACGTCCTGACTTTC.

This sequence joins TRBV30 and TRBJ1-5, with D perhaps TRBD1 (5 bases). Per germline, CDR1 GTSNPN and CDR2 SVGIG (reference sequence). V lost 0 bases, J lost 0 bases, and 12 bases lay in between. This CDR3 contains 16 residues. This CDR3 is CAWSVKGWGSNQPQHF. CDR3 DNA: TGTGCCTGGAGTGTAAAGGGGTGGGGTAGCAATCAGCCCCAGCATTTT. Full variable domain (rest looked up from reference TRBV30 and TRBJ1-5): SQTIHQWPATLVQPVGSPLSLECTVEGTSNPNLYWYRQAAGRGLQLLFYSVGIGQISSEVPQNLSASRPQDRQFILSSKKLLLSDSGFYLCAWSVKGWGSNQPQHFGDGTRLSIL.

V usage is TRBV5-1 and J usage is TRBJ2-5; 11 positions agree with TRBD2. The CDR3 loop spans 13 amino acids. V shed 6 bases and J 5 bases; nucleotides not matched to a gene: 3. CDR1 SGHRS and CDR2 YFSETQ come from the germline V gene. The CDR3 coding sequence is TGCGCCAGCAAGGTAGCGGGAGGGGAGACCCAGTACTTC. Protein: CASKVAGGETQYF.

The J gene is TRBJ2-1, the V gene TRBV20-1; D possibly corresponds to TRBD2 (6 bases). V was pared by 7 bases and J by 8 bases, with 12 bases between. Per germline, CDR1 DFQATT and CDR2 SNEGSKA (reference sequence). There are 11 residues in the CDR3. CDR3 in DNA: TGCAGTGACTCTTGGGGGGATGAGCAGTTCTTC. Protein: CSDSWGDEQFF.

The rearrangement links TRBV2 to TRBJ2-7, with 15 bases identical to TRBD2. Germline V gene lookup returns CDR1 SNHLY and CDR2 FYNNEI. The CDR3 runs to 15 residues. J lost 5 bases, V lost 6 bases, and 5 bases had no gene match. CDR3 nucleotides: TGTGCCAGCAGGATAGGGACTAGCGGGAGGAACGAGCAGTACTTC. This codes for CASRIGTSGRNEQYF.

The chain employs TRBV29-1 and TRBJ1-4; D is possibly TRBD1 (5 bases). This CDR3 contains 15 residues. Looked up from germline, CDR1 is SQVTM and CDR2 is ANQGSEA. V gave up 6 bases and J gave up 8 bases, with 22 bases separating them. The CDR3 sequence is CSVPGSLFGGEKLFF. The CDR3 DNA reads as TGCAGCGTGCCCGGGTCCCTCTTTGGGGGAGAAAAACTGTTTTTT.

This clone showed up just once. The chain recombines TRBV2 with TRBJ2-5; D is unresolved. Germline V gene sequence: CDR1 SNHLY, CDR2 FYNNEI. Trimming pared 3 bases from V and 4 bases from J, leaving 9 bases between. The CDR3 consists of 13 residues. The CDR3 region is CASSDVAGETQYF. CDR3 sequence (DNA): TGTGCCAGCAGTGACGTGGCCGGAGAGACCCAGTACTTC.

The CDR3, as DNA: TGTGCCAGCAAGGGTAGGGGGGCTGGGAACACTGAAGCTTTCTTT. Amino acids: CASKGRGAGNTEAFF. The chain has TRBV6-1 and TRBJ1-1, with D maybe TRBD1 (6 bases). CDR1 is MNHNS and CDR2 is SASEGT in the germline V gene. This CDR3 has 15 amino acids. V was shortened by 7 bases and J by 1 base, with 16 bases between the two germline ends.

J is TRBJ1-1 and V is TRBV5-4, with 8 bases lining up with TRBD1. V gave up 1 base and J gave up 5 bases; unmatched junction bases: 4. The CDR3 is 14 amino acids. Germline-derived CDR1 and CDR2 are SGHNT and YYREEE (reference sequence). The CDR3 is CASSLQGAGTEAFF. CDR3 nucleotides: TGTGCCAGCAGCTTGCAGGGGGCAGGGACTGAAGCTTTCTTT.

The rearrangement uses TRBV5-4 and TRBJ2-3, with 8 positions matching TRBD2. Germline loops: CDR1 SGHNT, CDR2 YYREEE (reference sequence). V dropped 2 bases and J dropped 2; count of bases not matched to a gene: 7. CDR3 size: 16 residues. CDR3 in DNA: TGTGCCAGCAGCTTTGTAACGGGAGGGGACACAGATACGCAGTATTTT. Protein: CASSFVTGGDTDTQYF.